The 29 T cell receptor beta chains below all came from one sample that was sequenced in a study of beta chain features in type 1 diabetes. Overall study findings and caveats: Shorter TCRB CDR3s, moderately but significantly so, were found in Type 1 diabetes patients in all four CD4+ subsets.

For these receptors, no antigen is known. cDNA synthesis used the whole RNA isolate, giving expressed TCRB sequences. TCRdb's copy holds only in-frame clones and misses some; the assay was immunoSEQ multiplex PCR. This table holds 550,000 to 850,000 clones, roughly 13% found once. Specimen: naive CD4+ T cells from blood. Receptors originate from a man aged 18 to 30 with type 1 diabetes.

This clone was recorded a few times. CDR3 sequence: CAWSKRDSPLHF. The CDR3 DNA reads as TGTGCCTGGAGTAAAAGAGATTCACCCCTCCACTTT. V is TRBV30 and J is TRBJ1-6; D unresolved. The V gene lost 2 bases and the J gene lost 8 bases, with 7 bases spanning the gap. This CDR3 is built from 12 residues. Looked up from germline, CDR1 is GTSNPN and CDR2 is SVGIG (reference sequence).

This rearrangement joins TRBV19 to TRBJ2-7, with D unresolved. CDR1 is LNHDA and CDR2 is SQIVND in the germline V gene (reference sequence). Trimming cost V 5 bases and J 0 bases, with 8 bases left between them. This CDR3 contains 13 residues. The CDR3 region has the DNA TGTGCCAGTAGTCGTCAGGACTCCTACGAGCAGTACTTC. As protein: CASSRQDSYEQYF.

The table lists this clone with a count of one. The CDR3, as DNA: TGTGCCAGCAGTTACGAACAGCAAACCGGGGAGCTGTTTTTT. Its translation: CASSYEQQTGELFF. The chain carries TRBV6-5 and TRBJ2-2; no clear D. Trimming shortened V by 2 bases and J by 5 bases, and 9 bases separated the two germline ends. The CDR3 spans 14 residues. The V gene's germline CDR1 is MNHEY and CDR2 SVGAGI.

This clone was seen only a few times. The chain's CDR3 is CASSRSEGASYGYTF. CDR3 DNA sequence: TGTGCCAGCAGCCGCTCGGAGGGGGCTAGCTATGGCTACACCTTC. This chain uses TRBV14 with TRBJ1-2; 7 positions match TRBD1. The J segment lost 4 bases and the V segment lost 4 bases, leaving 9 bases of the junction unmatched. The CDR3 contains 15 residues. CDR1 and CDR2 from the germline V gene are SGHDN and FVKESK.

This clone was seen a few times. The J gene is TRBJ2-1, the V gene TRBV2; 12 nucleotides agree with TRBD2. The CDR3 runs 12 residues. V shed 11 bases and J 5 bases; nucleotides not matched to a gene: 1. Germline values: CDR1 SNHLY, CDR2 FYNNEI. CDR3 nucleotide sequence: TGTGCCGGGACTAGCGGGCACAATGAGCAGTTCTTC. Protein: CAGTSGHNEQFF. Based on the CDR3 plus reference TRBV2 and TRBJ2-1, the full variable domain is EPEVTQTPSHQVTQMGQEVILRCVPISNHLYFYWYRQILGQKVEFLVSFYNNEISEKSEIFDDQFSVERPDGSNFTLKIRSTKLEDSAMYFCAGTSGHNEQFFGPGTRLTVL.

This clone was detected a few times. The CDR3 loop reads CASSRNRERLQETQYF. CDR3 sequence (DNA): TGTGCCAGCAGCCGTAACCGGGAACGCCTCCAAGAGACCCAGTACTTC. The chain recombines TRBV7-9 with TRBJ2-5; D might be TRBD2 (5 bases). The germline V gene has CDR1 SEHNR and CDR2 FQNEAQ (reference sequence). This CDR3 contains 16 residues. The ends were cut back, 5 bases at V and 1 base at J, with 17 bases in the middle.

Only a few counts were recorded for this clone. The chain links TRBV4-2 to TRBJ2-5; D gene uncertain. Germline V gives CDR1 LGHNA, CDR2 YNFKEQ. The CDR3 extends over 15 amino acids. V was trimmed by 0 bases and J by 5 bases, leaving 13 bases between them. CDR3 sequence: CASSQDGLDLETQYF. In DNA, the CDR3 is TGTGCCAGCAGCCAAGATGGGCTAGATTTGGAGACCCAGTACTTC.

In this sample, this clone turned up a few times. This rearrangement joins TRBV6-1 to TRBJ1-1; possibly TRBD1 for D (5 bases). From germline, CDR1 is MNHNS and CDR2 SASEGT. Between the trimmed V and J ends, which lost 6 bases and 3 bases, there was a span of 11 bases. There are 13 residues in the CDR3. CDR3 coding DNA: TGTGCCAGCAGCAGGGATGAGGACACTGAAGCTTTCTTT. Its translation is CASSRDEDTEAFF.

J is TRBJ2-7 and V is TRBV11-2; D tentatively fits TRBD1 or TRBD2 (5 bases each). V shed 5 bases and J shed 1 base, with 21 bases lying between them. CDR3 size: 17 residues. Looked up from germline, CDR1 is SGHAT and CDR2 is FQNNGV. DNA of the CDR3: TGTGCCAGCAGCCCTCCGTATGGGGGTGGAGAGTCCTACGAGCAGTACTTC. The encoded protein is CASSPPYGGGESYEQYF.

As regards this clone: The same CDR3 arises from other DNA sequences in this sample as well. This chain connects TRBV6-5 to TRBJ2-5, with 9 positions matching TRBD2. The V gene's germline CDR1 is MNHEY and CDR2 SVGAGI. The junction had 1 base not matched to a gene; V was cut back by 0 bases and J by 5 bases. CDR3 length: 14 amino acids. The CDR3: CASSYSAGGETQYF. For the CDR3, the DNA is TGTGCCAGCAGTTACTCGGCGGGAGGGGAGACCCAGTACTTC.

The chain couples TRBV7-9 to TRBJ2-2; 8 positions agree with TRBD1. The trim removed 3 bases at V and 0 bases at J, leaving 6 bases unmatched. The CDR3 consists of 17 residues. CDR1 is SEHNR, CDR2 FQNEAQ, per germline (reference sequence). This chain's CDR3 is CASSFTGDRTNTGELFF. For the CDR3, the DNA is TGTGCCAGCAGCTTCACCGGGGACAGGACGAACACCGGGGAGCTGTTTTTT.

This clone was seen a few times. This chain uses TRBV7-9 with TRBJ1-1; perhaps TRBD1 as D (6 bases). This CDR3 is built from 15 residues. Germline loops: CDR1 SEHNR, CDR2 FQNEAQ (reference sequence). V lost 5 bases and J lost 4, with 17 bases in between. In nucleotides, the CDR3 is TGTGCCAGCAGCCCGACAGGAGGTTGGGGCACTGAAGCTTTCTTT. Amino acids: CASSPTGGWGTEAFF. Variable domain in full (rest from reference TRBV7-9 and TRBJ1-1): DTGVSQNPRHKITKRGQNVTFRCDPISEHNRLYWYRQTLGQGPEFLTYFQNEAQLEKSRLLSDRFSAERPKGSFSTLEIQRTEQGDSAMYLCASSPTGGWGTEAFFGQGTRLTVV.

The CDR3 DNA reads as TGTGCCACCCGACCGATGAGCTCCTACAATGAGCAGTTCTTC. Its protein product is CATRPMSSYNEQFF. The chain links TRBV2 to TRBJ2-1; D call uncertain. Trimming cost V 10 bases and J 0 bases, with 13 bases left between them. This CDR3 has 14 amino acids. CDR1 is SNHLY and CDR2 is FYNNEI in the germline V gene.

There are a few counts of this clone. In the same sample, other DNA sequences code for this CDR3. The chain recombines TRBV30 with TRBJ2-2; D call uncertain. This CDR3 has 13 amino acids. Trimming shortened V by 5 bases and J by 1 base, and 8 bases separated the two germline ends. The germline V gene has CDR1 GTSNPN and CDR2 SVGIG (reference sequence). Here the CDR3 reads CAWSTGNTGELFF. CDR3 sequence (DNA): TGTGCCTGGTCGACGGGGAACACCGGGGAGCTGTTTTTT.

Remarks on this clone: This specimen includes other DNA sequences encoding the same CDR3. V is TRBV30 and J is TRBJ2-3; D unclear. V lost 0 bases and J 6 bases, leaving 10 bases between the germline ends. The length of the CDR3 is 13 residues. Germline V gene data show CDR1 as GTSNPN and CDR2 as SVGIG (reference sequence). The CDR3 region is CAWSVGSTDTQYF. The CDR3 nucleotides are TGTGCCTGGAGTGTTGGCTCCACGGATACGCAGTATTTT.

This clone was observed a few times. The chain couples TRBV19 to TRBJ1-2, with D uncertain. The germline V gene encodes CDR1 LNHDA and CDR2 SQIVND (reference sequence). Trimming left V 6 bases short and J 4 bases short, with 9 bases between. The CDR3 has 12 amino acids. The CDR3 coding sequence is TGTGCCAGTAGGGGAATGATCTATGGCTACACCTTC. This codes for CASRGMIYGYTF.

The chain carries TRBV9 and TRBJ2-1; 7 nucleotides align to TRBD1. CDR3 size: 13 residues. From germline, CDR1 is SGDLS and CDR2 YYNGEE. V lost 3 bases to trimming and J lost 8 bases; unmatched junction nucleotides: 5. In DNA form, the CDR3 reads TGTGCCAGCAGCGGAACAGGGGACGATGAGCAGTTCTTC. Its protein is CASSGTGDDEQFF. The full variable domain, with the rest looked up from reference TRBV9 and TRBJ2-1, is DSGVTQTPKHLITATGQRVTLRCSPRSGDLSVYWYQQSLDQGLQFLIQYYNGEERAKGNILERFSAQQFPDLHSELNLSSLELGDSALYFCASSGTGDDEQFFGPGTRLTVL.

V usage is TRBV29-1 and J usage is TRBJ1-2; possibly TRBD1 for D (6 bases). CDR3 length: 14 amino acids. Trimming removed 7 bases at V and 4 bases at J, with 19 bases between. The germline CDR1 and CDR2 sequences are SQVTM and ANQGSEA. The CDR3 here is CSDEQGPAGYGYTF. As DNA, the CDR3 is TGCAGCGACGAACAGGGTCCGGCGGGCTATGGCTACACCTTC.

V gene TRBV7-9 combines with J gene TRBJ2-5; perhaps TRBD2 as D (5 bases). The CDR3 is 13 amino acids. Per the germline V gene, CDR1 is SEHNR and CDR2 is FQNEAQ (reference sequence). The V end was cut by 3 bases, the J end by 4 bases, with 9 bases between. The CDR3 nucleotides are TGTGCCAGCAGCTTGGGGAGTTCAGAGACCCAGTACTTC. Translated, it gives CASSLGSSETQYF.

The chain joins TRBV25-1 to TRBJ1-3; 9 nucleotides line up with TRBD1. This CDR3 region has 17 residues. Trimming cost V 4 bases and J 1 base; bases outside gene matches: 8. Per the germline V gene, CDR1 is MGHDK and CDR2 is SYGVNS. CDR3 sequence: CASSVPFGTGSGNTIYF. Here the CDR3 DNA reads TGTGCCAGCAGTGTTCCCTTCGGGACAGGGTCTGGAAACACCATATATTTT.

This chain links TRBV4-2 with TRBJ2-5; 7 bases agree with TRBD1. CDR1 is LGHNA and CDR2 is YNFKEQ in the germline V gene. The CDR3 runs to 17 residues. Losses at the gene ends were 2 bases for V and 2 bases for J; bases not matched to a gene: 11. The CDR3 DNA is TGTGCCAGCAGCCAAACTCTCGGGACAGATTTTCAAGAGACCCAGTACTTC. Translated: CASSQTLGTDFQETQYF.

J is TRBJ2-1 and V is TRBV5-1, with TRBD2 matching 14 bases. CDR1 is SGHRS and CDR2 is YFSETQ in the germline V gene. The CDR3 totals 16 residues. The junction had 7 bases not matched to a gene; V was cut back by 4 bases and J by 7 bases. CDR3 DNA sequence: TGCGCCAGCAGCCCCTCCGGGACTAGCGGGGGTAATGAGCAGTTCTTC. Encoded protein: CASSPSGTSGGNEQFF.

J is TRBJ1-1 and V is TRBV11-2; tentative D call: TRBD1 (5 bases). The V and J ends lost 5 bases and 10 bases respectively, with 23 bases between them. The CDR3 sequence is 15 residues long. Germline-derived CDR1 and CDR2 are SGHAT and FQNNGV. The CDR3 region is CASSPHGGGVVGAFF. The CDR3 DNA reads TGTGCCAGCAGCCCCCATGGTGGGGGGGTGGTTGGAGCTTTCTTT. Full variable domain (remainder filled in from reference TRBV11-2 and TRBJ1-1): EAGVAQSPRYKIIEKRQSVAFWCNPISGHATLYWYQQILGQGPKLLIQFQNNGVVDDSQLPKDRFSAERLKGVDSTLKIQPAKLEDSAVYLCASSPHGGGVVGAFFGQGTRLTVV.

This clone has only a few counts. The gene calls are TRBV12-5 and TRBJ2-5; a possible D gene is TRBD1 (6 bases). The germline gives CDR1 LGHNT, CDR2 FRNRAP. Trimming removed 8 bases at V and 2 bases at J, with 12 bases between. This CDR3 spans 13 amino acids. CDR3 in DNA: TGTGCTAGTCAACAGGGTTGGCAAGAGACCCAGTACTTC. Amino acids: CASQQGWQETQYF.

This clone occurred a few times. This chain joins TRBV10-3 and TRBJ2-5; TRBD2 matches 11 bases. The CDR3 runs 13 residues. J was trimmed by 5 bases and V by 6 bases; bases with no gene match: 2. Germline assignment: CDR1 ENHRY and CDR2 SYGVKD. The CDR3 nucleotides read TGTGCCATCAGCAGACTAGCGGGGGAGACCCAGTACTTC. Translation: CAISRLAGETQYF.

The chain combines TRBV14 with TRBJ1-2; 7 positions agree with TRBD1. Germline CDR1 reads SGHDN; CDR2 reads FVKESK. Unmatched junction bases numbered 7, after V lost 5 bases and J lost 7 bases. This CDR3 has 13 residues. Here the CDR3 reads CASSATRQGGYTF. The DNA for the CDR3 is TGTGCCAGCAGCGCAACCAGACAGGGTGGCTACACCTTC.

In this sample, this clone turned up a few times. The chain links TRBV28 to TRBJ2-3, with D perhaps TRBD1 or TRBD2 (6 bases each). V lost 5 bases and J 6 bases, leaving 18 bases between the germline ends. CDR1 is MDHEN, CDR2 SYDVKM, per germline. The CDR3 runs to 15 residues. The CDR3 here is CASSEGTARGDTQYF. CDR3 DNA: TGTGCCAGCAGTGAAGGGACTGCTAGGGGGGATACGCAGTATTTT.

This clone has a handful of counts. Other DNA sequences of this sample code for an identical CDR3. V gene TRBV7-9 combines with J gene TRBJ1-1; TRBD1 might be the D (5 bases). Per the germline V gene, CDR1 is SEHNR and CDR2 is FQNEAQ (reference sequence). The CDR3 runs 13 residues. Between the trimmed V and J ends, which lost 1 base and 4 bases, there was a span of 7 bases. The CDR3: CASSLDGGTEAFF. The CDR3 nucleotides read TGTGCCAGCAGCTTAGATGGGGGCACTGAAGCTTTCTTT.

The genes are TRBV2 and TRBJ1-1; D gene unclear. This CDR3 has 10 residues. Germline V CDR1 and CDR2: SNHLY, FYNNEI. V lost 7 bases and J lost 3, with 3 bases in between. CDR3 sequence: CASIYTEAFF. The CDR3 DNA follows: TGTGCCAGCATTTACACTGAAGCTTTCTTT.